Below are 29 T cell receptor beta chains sequenced from a single sample in a study of blood T cell repertoires in COVID-19. This table comes from immunoSEQ multiplex PCR, and its TCRdb copy is limited to in-frame clones, with some not included. The table has some 200,000 clones, about 85% seen once; the top ten hold approximately 9.8%. Input material: peripheral blood. The receptors were gathered from a woman over 75 with acute or convalescent COVID-19.

The J gene is TRBJ2-1, the V gene TRBV6-5, with D possibly being TRBD2 (6 bases). V was trimmed by 2 bases and J by 11 bases, leaving 10 bases between them. This CDR3 comprises 12 residues. Germline loops: CDR1 MNHEY, CDR2 SVGAGI. CDR3 sequence (DNA): TGTGCCAGCAGTTACCCCGGGACTCAGCAGTTCTTC. This codes for CASSYPGTQQFF.

This chain connects TRBV11-2 to TRBJ2-2; no clear D gene. The CDR3 contains 14 residues. Per the germline V gene, CDR1 is SGHAT and CDR2 is FQNNGV. V shed 1 base and J shed 1 base, with 4 bases lying between them. The CDR3 loop is CASSLGVNTGELFF. CDR3 nucleotides: TGTGCCAGCAGCTTAGGAGTGAACACCGGGGAGCTGTTTTTT.

The chain joins TRBV3-1 (or the pseudogene TRBV3-2) to TRBJ2-5; D might be TRBD1 (6 bases). V lost 4 bases to trimming and J lost 2 bases, with 14 bases between them. From germline, CDR1 is LGHDT and CDR2 YNNKEL (reference sequence). The CDR3 covers 15 residues. Written as DNA, the CDR3 is TGTGCCAGCAGCCGGTCAGGACAGTCTCAAGAGACCCAGTACTTC. Protein product: CASSRSGQSQETQYF.

This clone was observed a few times. J is TRBJ1-6 and V is TRBV15, with 9 bases matching TRBD1. The CDR3 has 13 amino acids. Germline loops: CDR1 LNHNV, CDR2 YYDKDF (reference sequence). V lost 11 bases to trimming and J lost 7 bases; unmatched junction nucleotides: 6. The CDR3 sequence: CAAGQGLNSPLHF. CDR3 DNA sequence: TGTGCCGCCGGACAGGGGCTAAATTCACCCCTCCACTTT.

The V gene is TRBV5-5, the J gene TRBJ1-4; D is unclear. Trimming took off 3 bases at V and 4 bases at J, with 16 bases between the two ends. From germline, CDR1 is SGHKS and CDR2 YYEKEE (reference sequence). This CDR3 is built from 16 residues. CDR3 nucleotide sequence: TGTGCCAGCAGCTCCCCCTCCCCAGGATTTAATGAAAAACTGTTTTTT. Protein sequence: CASSSPSPGFNEKLFF.

This chain joins TRBV25-1 and TRBJ1-1; no clear D gene. The V and J ends lost 5 bases and 10 bases respectively, with 17 bases between them. CDR1 is MGHDK, CDR2 SYGVNS, per germline. The CDR3 has 13 residues. In DNA form, the CDR3 reads TGTGCCAGCAGTCATAACTGGGAGAGTCCAGCTTTCTTT. It specifies CASSHNWESPAFF. Looking up the rest from reference TRBV25-1 and TRBJ1-1 gives the full variable domain: EADIYQTPRYLVIGTGKKITLECSQTMGHDKMYWYQQDPGMELHLIHYSYGVNSTEKGDLSSESTVSRIRTEHFPLTLESARPSHTSQYLCASSHNWESPAFFGQGTRLTVV.

The chain employs TRBV6-5 and TRBJ1-2; 9 bases map to TRBD1. CDR1 is MNHEY and CDR2 is SVGAGI in the germline V gene. This CDR3 has 14 amino acids. Trimming took 6 bases from V and 8 from J; bases not matched to a gene: 10. The CDR3 DNA sequence: TGTGCCAGCAGGCCACCGGGACAGGGAAGAGGCTACACCTTC. Encoded protein: CASRPPGQGRGYTF.

This chain uses TRBV30 with TRBJ2-7, with D uncertain. This CDR3 comprises 13 residues. Germline V gives CDR1 GTSNPN, CDR2 SVGIG (reference sequence). V lost 4 bases and J lost 2, with 12 bases in between. The CDR3 loop reads CAWNRGTTYEQYF. In nucleotides, the CDR3 is TGTGCCTGGAACCGCGGCACCACCTACGAGCAGTACTTC.

The chain links TRBV4-3 to TRBJ1-5, with 9 bases identical to TRBD1. Germline V lookup: CDR1 LGHNA, CDR2 YSLEER. The CDR3 covers 14 residues. The V segment lost 4 bases and the J segment 6 bases; nucleotides outside the gene matches: 4. CDR3 sequence (DNA): TGCGCCAGCAGCCGGGACAGGGACCTTCAGCCCCAGCATTTT. Translated: CASSRDRDLQPQHF.

The V and J genes are TRBV24-1 and TRBJ1-1, with D unresolved. V lost 5 bases, J lost 7 bases, and 16 bases lay in between. The germline CDR1 and CDR2 sequences are KGHDR and SFDVKD. The CDR3 has 14 residues. CDR3 sequence (DNA): TGTGCCACCAGTGGGGGAGCCGGAACTGGTGAAGCTTTCTTT. Translated, it gives CATSGGAGTGEAFF.

The chain is built from TRBV2 and TRBJ2-7, with TRBD2 as a possible D gene (6 bases). The CDR3 has 12 amino acids. V lost 6 bases and J lost 3, with 9 bases in between. From germline, CDR1 is SNHLY and CDR2 FYNNEI. CDR3 DNA sequence: TGTGCCAGCAGGGAGGGAAGCTACGAGCAGTACTTC. Translated: CASREGSYEQYF.

Only a few counts were recorded for this clone. The chain employs TRBV3-1 (or the pseudogene TRBV3-2) and TRBJ2-2; TRBD2 aligns across 8 bases. The length of the CDR3 is 18 residues. Germline trimming cut 4 bases from V and 1 base from J; bases unmatched to any gene: 11. CDR1 is LGHDT and CDR2 is YNNKEL in the germline V gene (reference sequence). The CDR3 DNA follows: TGTGCCAGCAGCCGATTGATACCGGGACTAGTGAACACCGGGGAGCTGTTTTTT. As protein: CASSRLIPGLVNTGELFF.

The chain joins TRBV25-1 to TRBJ1-6, with D possibly being TRBD1 (6 bases). Per the germline V gene, CDR1 is MGHDK and CDR2 is SYGVNS. The CDR3 has 14 amino acids. Trimming cost V 9 bases and J 7 bases, with 16 bases left between them. The CDR3 loop is CASTGITLNSPLHF. The CDR3 coding sequence is TGTGCCAGTACAGGGATCACTTTAAATTCACCCCTCCACTTT.

The gene calls are TRBV25-1 and TRBJ1-1, with 8 bases aligning to TRBD1. J lost 0 bases, V lost 7 bases, and 4 bases had no gene match. The CDR3 covers 14 residues. Germline V CDR1 and CDR2: MGHDK, SYGVNS. The CDR3 here is CASKRTGMNTEAFF. CDR3 coding DNA: TGTGCCAGCAAGCGGACAGGGATGAACACTGAAGCTTTCTTT.

The CDR3 protein is CASSEGRRNEKLFF. Here the CDR3 DNA reads TGTGCCAGCAGTGAAGGACGGAGAAATGAAAAACTGTTTTTT. J is TRBJ1-4 and V is TRBV2; D gene uncertain. The length of the CDR3 is 14 residues. V gave up 1 base and J gave up 5 bases, with 8 bases separating them. Germline V gives CDR1 SNHLY, CDR2 FYNNEI.

The CDR3 is CATSDPGTYNEQFF. In nucleotides, the CDR3 is TGTGCCACCAGTGACCCGGGGACTTACAATGAGCAGTTCTTC. The chain couples TRBV24-1 to TRBJ2-1, with D possibly matching TRBD2 (6 bases). Between the trimmed V and J ends, which lost 4 bases and 4 bases, there was a span of 10 bases. Germline CDR1 is KGHDR and CDR2 is SFDVKD. The CDR3 runs to 14 residues.

The chain has TRBV6-5 and TRBJ2-3, with D perhaps matching TRBD2 (6 bases). Trimming removed 6 bases at V and 4 bases at J, with 14 bases between. Germline V CDR1 and CDR2: MNHEY, SVGAGI. This CDR3 has 14 amino acids. The DNA of the CDR3 is TGTGCCAGCAGCCCGGGGGTTAAGGCAGATACGCAGTATTTT. This gives the protein CASSPGVKADTQYF.

The gene calls are TRBV10-1 and TRBJ1-4, with D unclear. This CDR3 comprises 12 residues. V shed 10 bases and J shed 0 bases, with 6 bases lying between them. CDR1 and CDR2 from the germline V gene are WNHNN and SYGVQD (reference sequence). The CDR3 is CATGATNEKLFF. The CDR3 nucleotides read TGCGCCACGGGAGCAACTAATGAAAAACTGTTTTTT.

The chain combines TRBV11-2 with TRBJ2-1; tentative D call: TRBD1 (6 bases). CDR1 SGHAT and CDR2 FQNNGV come from the germline V gene. There are 15 residues in the CDR3. V was clipped by 3 bases and J by 1 base, with 10 bases between them. This CDR3 reads CASSLRGSSYNEQFF. The CDR3 DNA reads TGTGCCAGCAGCTTGAGGGGGAGTTCCTACAATGAGCAGTTCTTC.

This clone was seen only a few times. The V gene is TRBV19, the J gene TRBJ2-1, with 8 bases lining up with TRBD2. Germline V CDR1 and CDR2: LNHDA, SQIVND (reference sequence). Trimming took 6 bases from V and 7 from J; bases not matched to a gene: 8. There are 14 residues in the CDR3. This CDR3 is CASRAGTRQNEQFF. In nucleotides, the CDR3 is TGTGCCAGTAGGGCCGGGACTAGACAAAATGAGCAGTTCTTC.

The table lists this clone with a count of one. This sequence joins TRBV7-2 and TRBJ2-7; TRBD2 agrees at 8 bases. There are 15 residues in the CDR3. The V gene's germline CDR1 is SGHTA and CDR2 FQGNSA. After removal of 1 base from V and 2 bases from J, the junction contained 4 bases not matched to a gene. In DNA form, the CDR3 reads TGTGCCAGCAGCTTAGTCCTAGCGGGTACCTACGAGCAGTACTTC. Protein: CASSLVLAGTYEQYF. Looking up the rest from reference TRBV7-2 and TRBJ2-7 gives the full variable domain: GAGVSQSPSNKVTEKGKDVELRCDPISGHTALYWYRQSLGQGLEFLIYFQGNSAPDKSGLPSDRFSAERTGGSVSTLTIQRTQQEDSAVYLCASSLVLAGTYEQYFGPGTRLTVT.

This clone appeared a single time. The rearrangement links TRBV4-2 to TRBJ2-7; 12 bases agree with TRBD2. With V trimmed by 7 bases and J by 6 bases, 10 bases remained unmatched. The germline V gene encodes CDR1 LGHNA and CDR2 YNFKEQ. This CDR3 is 15 amino acids long. CDR3 nucleotides: TGTGCCAGCACACAGCTAGCGGGAGGGCCTGGCGAGCAGTACTTC. Protein sequence: CASTQLAGGPGEQYF.

The gene calls are TRBV7-9 and TRBJ2-3; 11 bases are shared with TRBD1. Per the germline V gene, CDR1 is SEHNR and CDR2 is FQNEAQ (reference sequence). The CDR3 length is 18 residues. Trimming cost V 5 bases and J 4 bases; bases outside gene matches: 14. CDR3 nucleotide sequence: TGTGCCAGCAGCCCGGGACAGGGGGTGGGCGGTCGAGCAGATACGCAGTATTTT. Translated: CASSPGQGVGGRADTQYF.

This clone came up a few times. The genes are TRBV3-1 (or the pseudogene TRBV3-2) and TRBJ2-7; D gene uncertain. The CDR3 spans 15 residues. CDR1 is LGHDT, CDR2 YNNKEL, per germline (reference sequence). The V end was cut by 5 bases, the J end by 1 base, with 15 bases between. The CDR3 DNA is TGTGCCAGCAGCAATGTTCTGGGCCGATCCTACGAGCAGTACTTC. Translated: CASSNVLGRSYEQYF.

The chain couples TRBV2 to TRBJ2-2; no reliable D call. The CDR3 sequence is 13 residues long. Trimming took 7 bases from V and 2 from J, leaving 8 bases between them. Germline values: CDR1 SNHLY, CDR2 FYNNEI. The CDR3 protein is CASTAANTGELFF. The CDR3 DNA sequence: TGTGCCAGCACTGCGGCTAACACCGGGGAGCTGTTTTTT.

The chain couples TRBV3-1 (or the pseudogene TRBV3-2) to TRBJ1-1; D call uncertain. CDR3 length: 14 amino acids. Trimming removed 1 base at V and 1 base at J, with 7 bases between. The germline V gene has CDR1 LGHDT and CDR2 YNNKEL (reference sequence). CDR3 in amino acids: CASSQGLPNTEAFF. The CDR3, as DNA: TGTGCCAGCAGCCAAGGACTGCCGAACACTGAAGCTTTCTTT.

The chain links TRBV3-1 (or the pseudogene TRBV3-2) to TRBJ1-1; 8 bases line up with TRBD1. The CDR3 contains 14 residues. In germline, CDR1 is LGHDT, CDR2 YNNKEL (reference sequence). The J segment lost 1 base and the V segment lost 4 bases, leaving 2 bases of the junction unmatched. CDR3 DNA: TGTGCCAGCAGCCGGGGACAGGCGAACACTGAAGCTTTCTTT. This encodes CASSRGQANTEAFF.

This chain connects TRBV18 to TRBJ2-1; 8 bases map to TRBD2. J was trimmed by 8 bases and V by 3 bases; bases with no gene match: 12. The CDR3 has 16 residues. Germline assignment: CDR1 KGHSH and CDR2 LQKENI. The DNA of the CDR3 is TGTGCCAGCTCACCCCTCCGCGGGGGGACTCTGGATGAGCAGTTCTTC. It yields the protein CASSPLRGGTLDEQFF.

The rearrangement links TRBV10-3 to TRBJ1-1; D may be TRBD1 (6 bases). CDR3 length equals 13 residues. CDR1 ENHRY and CDR2 SYGVKD come from the germline V gene. V gave up 8 bases and J gave up 7 bases, with 17 bases separating them. Here the CDR3 DNA reads TGTGCCATCGCCCTAGGGGGGGCGGGTGAAGCTTTCTTT. It yields the protein CAIALGGAGEAFF.